Listed below are T cell receptor beta chains from one sample, sequenced in a study of blood T cell repertoires in COVID-19. Only in-frame clones appear in the TCRdb table, and some are missing; sequencing was by immunoSEQ multiplex PCR. The sample has hundreds of thousands of clones, approximately 90% seen once; the top ten hold approximately 12%. The sample comprised peripheral blood. The receptors here all came from a woman aged 18-30 years who had recovered from COVID-19. CDR3s include the opening cysteine and the closing phenylalanine or tryptophan. The D gene is left open where the match is weak. Some rows have no size entry. The others give once, few or many, or a class for an expanded clone.

V gene	J gene	clone size	D gene	CDR3 protein	CDR3 DNA
TRBV5-6	TRBJ2-1	few	TRBD1	CASRSTGDEQFF	TGTGCCAGCAGGTCCACAGGGGATGAGCAGTTCTTC
TRBV7-6	TRBJ1-3	once	NA	CASSLAGVVGNTIYF	TGTGCCAGCAGCTTAGCGGGAGTCGTAGGAAACACCATATATTTT
TRBV25-1	TRBJ2-7	NA	TRBD1	CASSEHRDRAIYEQYF	TGTGCCAGCAGTGAGCACCGGGACAGGGCCATTTACGAGCAGTACTTC
TRBV7-9	TRBJ2-7	NA	TRBD1	CASSLYGRGYEQYF	TGTGCCAGCAGCTTATACGGCAGGGGGTACGAGCAGTACTTC
TRBV29-1	TRBJ2-3	NA	TRBD1	CSLWTGYTDTQYF	TGCAGCCTGTGGACAGGCTACACAGATACGCAGTATTTT
TRBV3-1/TRBV3-2	TRBJ2-1	NA	TRBD2	CASSHCTSGYICEQFF	TGTGCCAGCAGCCATTGTACTAGCGGGTACATTTGTGAGCAGTTCTTC
TRBV6-2/TRBV6-3	TRBJ2-3	NA	NA	CASSPRARGPDTQYF	TGTGCCAGCAGTCCCCGGGCTAGGGGCCCAGATACGCAGTATTTT
TRBV4-1	TRBJ1-3	NA	NA	CASSQERRTTGNTIYF	TGCGCCAGCAGCCAAGAACGAAGGACTACAGGAAACACCATATATTTT
TRBV13	TRBJ2-3	NA	TRBD2	CASRGLAGGDTQYF	TGTGCCAGCAGGGGACTAGCGGGAGGGGATACGCAGTATTTT
TRBV6-7	TRBJ1-3	NA	NA	CASSSASGTSGNTIYF	TGTGCCAGCAGTTCGGCCTCCGGGACATCTGGAAACACCATATATTTT
TRBV5-4	TRBJ1-2	NA	NA	CASSLDRIPNYGYTF	TGTGCCAGCAGCTTGGACAGGATTCCTAACTATGGCTACACCTTC
TRBV6-5	TRBJ1-4	NA	NA	CASRFGGREKLFF	TGTGCCAGCAGGTTCGGGGGACGTGAAAAACTGTTTTTT
TRBV9	TRBJ1-1	NA	NA	CASSVNQGRDGTEAFF	TGTGCCAGCAGCGTAAACCAGGGGCGCGACGGCACTGAAGCTTTCTTT
TRBV6-5	TRBJ1-1	NA	NA	CASSIAENTEAFF	TGTGCCAGCTCCATAGCAGAGAACACTGAAGCTTTCTTT
TRBV4-3	TRBJ2-7	NA	NA	CASSPVLGNSEQYF	TGCGCCAGCAGCCCGGTACTTGGTAATAGCGAGCAGTACTTC